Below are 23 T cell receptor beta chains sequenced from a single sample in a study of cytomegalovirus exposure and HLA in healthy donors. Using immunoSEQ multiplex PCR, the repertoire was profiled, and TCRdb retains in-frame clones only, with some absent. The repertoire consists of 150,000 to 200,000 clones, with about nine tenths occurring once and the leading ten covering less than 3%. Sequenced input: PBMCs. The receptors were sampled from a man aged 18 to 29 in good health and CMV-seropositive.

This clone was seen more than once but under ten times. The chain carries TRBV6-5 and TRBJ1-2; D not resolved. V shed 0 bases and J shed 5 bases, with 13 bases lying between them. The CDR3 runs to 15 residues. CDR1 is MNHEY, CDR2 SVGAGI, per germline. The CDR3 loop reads CASSYSFQAYYGYTF. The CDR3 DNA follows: TGTGCCAGCAGTTACTCATTCCAGGCCTATTATGGCTACACCTTC.

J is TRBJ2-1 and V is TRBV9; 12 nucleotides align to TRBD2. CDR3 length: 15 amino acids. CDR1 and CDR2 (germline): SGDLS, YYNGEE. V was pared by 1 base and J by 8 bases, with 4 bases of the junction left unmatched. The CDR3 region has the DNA TGTGCCAGCAGCGTACTCCTAGCGGGAGGGGATGAGCAGTTCTTC. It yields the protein CASSVLLAGGDEQFF.

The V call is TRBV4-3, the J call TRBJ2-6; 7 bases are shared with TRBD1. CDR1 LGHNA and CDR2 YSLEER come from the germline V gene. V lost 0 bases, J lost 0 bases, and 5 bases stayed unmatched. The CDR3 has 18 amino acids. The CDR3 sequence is CASSQEVGTVSGANVLTF. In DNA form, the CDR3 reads TGCGCCAGCAGCCAAGAGGTGGGGACAGTCTCTGGGGCCAACGTCCTGACTTTC.

For the CDR3, the DNA is TGTGCCAGCTCACCCCGTGGGGCGAACACTGAAGCTTTCTTT. This gives the protein CASSPRGANTEAFF. The genes are TRBV18 and TRBJ1-1, with D perhaps TRBD1 (5 bases). V was cut by 3 bases and J by 1 base, with 9 bases left in between. Germline V gives CDR1 KGHSH, CDR2 LQKENI. This CDR3 has 14 amino acids.

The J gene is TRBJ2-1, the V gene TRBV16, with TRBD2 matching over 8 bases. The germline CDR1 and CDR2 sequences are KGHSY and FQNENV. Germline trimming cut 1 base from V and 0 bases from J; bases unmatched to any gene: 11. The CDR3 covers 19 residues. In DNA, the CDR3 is TGTGCCAGCAGCCAATATTCCCTAGCGGGTCTAAGCTCCTACAATGAGCAGTTCTTC. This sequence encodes CASSQYSLAGLSSYNEQFF.

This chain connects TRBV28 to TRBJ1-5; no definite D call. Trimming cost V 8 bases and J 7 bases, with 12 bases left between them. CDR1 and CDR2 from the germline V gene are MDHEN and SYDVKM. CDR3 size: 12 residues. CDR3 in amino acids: CASATEPQPQHF. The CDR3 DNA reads TGTGCCAGCGCGACGGAGCCCCAGCCCCAGCATTTT.

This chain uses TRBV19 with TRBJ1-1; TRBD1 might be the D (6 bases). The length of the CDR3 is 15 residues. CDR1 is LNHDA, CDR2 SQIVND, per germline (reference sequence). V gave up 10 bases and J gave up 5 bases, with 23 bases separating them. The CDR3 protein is CATTQGYLGGTEAFF. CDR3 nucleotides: TGTGCCACCACTCAGGGGTATTTAGGTGGGACTGAAGCTTTCTTT.

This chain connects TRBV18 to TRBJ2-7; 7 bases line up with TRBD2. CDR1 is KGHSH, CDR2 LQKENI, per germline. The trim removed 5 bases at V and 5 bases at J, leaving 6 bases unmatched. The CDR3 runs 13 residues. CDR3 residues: CASSWSGGHEQYF. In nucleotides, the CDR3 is TGTGCCAGCTCATGGTCGGGGGGACACGAGCAGTACTTC.

This CDR3 is CASSLAGSPDTQYF. CDR3 bases: TGTGCCAGCAGCTTAGCCGGGAGCCCAGATACGCAGTATTTT. This sequence joins TRBV7-6 and TRBJ2-3; weak D call: TRBD2 (6 bases). The CDR3 consists of 14 residues. CDR1 SGHVS and CDR2 FNYEAQ come from the germline V gene. V dropped 0 bases and J dropped 4 bases, with 8 bases sitting between them.

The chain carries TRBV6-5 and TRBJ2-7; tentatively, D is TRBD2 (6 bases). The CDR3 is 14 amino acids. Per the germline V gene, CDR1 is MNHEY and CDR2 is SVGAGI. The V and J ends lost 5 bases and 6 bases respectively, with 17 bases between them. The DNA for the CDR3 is TGTGCCAGCAGTGCCCGACTAGGCGGAATCGAGCAGTACTTC. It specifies CASSARLGGIEQYF.

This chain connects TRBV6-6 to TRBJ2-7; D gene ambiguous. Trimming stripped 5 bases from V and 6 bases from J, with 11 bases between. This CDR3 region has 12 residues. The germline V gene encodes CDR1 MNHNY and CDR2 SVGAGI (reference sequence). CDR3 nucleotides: TGTGCCAGCAGTGTGCGGATCGGCGAGCAGTACTTC. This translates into CASSVRIGEQYF.

CDR3 sequence (DNA): TGTGCCAGCAGCTTGGGTTTAGTAGCAGATACGCAGTATTTT. This codes for CASSLGLVADTQYF. J is TRBJ2-3 and V is TRBV5-6; D is unresolved. CDR1 and CDR2 (germline): SGHDT, YYEEEE. The CDR3 spans 14 residues. Trimming shortened V by 0 bases and J by 4 bases, and 9 bases separated the two germline ends.

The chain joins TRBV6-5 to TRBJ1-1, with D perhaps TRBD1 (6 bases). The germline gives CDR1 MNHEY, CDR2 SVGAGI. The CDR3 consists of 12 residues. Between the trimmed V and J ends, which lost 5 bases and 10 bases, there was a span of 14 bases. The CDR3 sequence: CASSAGAQGAFF. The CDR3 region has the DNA TGTGCCAGCAGTGCAGGGGCCCAGGGAGCTTTCTTT.

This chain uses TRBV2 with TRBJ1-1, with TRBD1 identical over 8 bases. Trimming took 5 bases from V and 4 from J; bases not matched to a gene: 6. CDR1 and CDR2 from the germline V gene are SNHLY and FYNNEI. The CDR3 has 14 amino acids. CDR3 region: CASSQDREITEAFF. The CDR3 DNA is TGTGCCAGCAGTCAGGACAGGGAAATCACTGAAGCTTTCTTT.

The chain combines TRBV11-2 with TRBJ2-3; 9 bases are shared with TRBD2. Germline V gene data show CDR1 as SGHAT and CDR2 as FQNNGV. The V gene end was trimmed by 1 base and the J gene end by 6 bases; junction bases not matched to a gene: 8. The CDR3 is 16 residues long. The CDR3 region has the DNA TGTGCCAGCAGCTTAGCTAGCGGGGCCCCCCTGGATACGCAGTATTTT. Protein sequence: CASSLASGAPLDTQYF.

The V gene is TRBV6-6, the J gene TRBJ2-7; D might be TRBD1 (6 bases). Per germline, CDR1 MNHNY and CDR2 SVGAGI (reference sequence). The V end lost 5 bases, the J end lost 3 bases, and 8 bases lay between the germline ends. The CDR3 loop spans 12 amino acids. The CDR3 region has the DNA TGTGCCAGCAGTCCACAGGGCTACGAGCAGTACTTC. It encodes CASSPQGYEQYF.

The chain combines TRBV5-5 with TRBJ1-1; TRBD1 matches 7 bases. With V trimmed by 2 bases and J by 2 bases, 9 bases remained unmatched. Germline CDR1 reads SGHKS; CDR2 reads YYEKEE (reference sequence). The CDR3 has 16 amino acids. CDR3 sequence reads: CASSLVVGQINTEAFF. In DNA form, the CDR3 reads TGTGCCAGCAGCTTAGTTGTGGGACAGATAAACACTGAAGCTTTCTTT.

The CDR3 region has the DNA TGTGCCAGCAGCCTGGGGGGGTCCTACTCCTACGAGCAGTACTTC. Translated: CASSLGGSYSYEQYF. The chain joins TRBV9 to TRBJ2-7; TRBD2 aligns across 7 bases. The length of the CDR3 is 15 residues. Germline trimming cut 4 bases from V and 0 bases from J; bases unmatched to any gene: 7. Germline V gene lookup returns CDR1 SGDLS and CDR2 YYNGEE.

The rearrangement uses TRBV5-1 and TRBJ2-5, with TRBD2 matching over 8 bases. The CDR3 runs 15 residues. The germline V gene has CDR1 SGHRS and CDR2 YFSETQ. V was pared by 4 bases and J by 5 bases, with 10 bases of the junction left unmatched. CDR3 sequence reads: CASSPDGTSPETQYF. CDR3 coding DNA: TGCGCCAGCAGCCCAGACGGGACTAGTCCGGAGACCCAGTACTTC. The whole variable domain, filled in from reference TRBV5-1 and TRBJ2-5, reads KAGVTQTPRYLIKTRGQQVTLSCSPISGHRSVSWYQQTPGQGLQFLFEYFSETQRNKGNFPGRFSGRQFSNSRSEMNVSTLELGDSALYLCASSPDGTSPETQYFGPGTRLLVL.

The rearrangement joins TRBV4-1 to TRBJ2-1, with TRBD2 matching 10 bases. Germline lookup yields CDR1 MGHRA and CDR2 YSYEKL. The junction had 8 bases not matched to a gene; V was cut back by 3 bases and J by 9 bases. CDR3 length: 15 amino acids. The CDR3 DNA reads TGCGCCAGCAGCCACCCGGCTAGCGGGGGTGGTGAGCAGTTCTTC. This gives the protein CASSHPASGGGEQFF.

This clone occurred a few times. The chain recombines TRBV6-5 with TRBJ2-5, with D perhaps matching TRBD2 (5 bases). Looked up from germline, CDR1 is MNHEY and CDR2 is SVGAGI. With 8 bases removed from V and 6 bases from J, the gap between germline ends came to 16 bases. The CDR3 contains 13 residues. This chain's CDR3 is CASGGPGKKTQYF. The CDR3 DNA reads TGTGCCAGCGGTGGCCCCGGGAAGAAGACCCAGTACTTC.

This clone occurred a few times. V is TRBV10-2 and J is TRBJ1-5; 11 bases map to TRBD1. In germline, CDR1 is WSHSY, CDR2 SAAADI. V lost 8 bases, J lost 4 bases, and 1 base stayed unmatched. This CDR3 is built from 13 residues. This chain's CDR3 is CASGTGGNQPQHF. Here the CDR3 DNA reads TGCGCCAGCGGGACAGGGGGAAATCAGCCCCAGCATTTT.

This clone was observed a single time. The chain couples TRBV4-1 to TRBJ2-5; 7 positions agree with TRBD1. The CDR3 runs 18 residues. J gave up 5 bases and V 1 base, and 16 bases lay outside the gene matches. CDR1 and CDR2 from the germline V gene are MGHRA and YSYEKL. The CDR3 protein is CASSQVIQSVRGPETQYF. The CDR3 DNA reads TGCGCCAGCAGCCAAGTTATACAGTCCGTGAGGGGGCCGGAGACCCAGTACTTC.